A selection of T cell receptor beta chains follows, all from one sample in a study of blood T cells in healthy people across ages. TCRdb re-analysed the 5' RACE reads in MiXCR, keeping a single row per CDR3 protein. The sample holds 600,000 or so distinct CDR3 sequences, around 21% seen once. The specimen sequenced was blood. All receptors come from a man in his 70s in good health. CDR3s include the opening cysteine and the closing phenylalanine or tryptophan. A D gene is named only where the DNA matches it firmly. Where a row states a size, it is once, few, many or the class of an expanded clone; other rows omit it.

TRBJ2-1,TRBV20-1,NA,NA,TGCAGTGCTGGACAGCGGGGACCCTACAATGAGCAGTTCTTC,CSAGQRGPYNEQFF
TRBJ2-3,TRBV25-1,NA,TRBD2,TGTGCCAGCAGTGAACGCGGGAGGAAAAGCACAGATACGCAGTATTTT,CASSERGRKSTDTQYF
TRBJ2-7,TRBV6-6,NA,NA,TGTGCCAGCAGTTACTCGACGGGGCGGGACTACGAGCAGTACTTC,CASSYSTGRDYEQYF
TRBJ2-2,TRBV12-3/TRBV12-4,NA,NA,TGTGCCAGCAGTTTTCTCCGGGCCGGGGAGCTGTTTTTT,CASSFLRAGELFF
TRBJ2-1,TRBV27,few,NA,TGTGCCAGCAGTCACTCTAGCTTGGGCGGCAATGAGCAGTTCTTC,CASSHSSLGGNEQFF
TRBJ2-1,TRBV2,NA,TRBD2,TGTGCCACCAAGCGGGAGTATAATTCTAATGAGCAGTTCTTC,CATKREYNSNEQFF
TRBJ1-4,TRBV15,NA,NA,TGTGCCACCAGCAGGACATCAACTAATGAAAAACTGTTTTTT,CATSRTSTNEKLFF
TRBJ2-1,TRBV9,many,NA,TGTGCCAGCAGCGTAGTGGGCGGTTCCAATGAGCAGTTCTTC,CASSVVGGSNEQFF
TRBJ2-7,TRBV7-9,many,TRBD1,TGTGCCAGCAGCTTAGAGGGACAGGGGGACTACGAGCAGTACTTC,CASSLEGQGDYEQYF
TRBJ2-7,TRBV12-3/TRBV12-4,NA,NA,TGTGCCAGCAGTGGGGTAGGGGGAGAACCAAAGTACTTC,CASSGVGGEPKYF
TRBJ2-1,TRBV20-1,few,TRBD2,TGCAGTGCGCTCACTAGCGGCTCCTACAATGAGCAGTTCTTC,CSALTSGSYNEQFF
TRBJ1-5,TRBV4-2,NA,TRBD1,TGTGCCAGCAGCCAAGATAGTCAGGGGGCCCGTAGCAATCAGCCCCAGCATTTT,CASSQDSQGARSNQPQHF
TRBJ2-1,TRBV6-2/TRBV6-3,NA,TRBD2,TGTGCCAGCAGTTACCGAAGGGGACTAGCGGGAGTATCCTACAATGAGCAGTTCTTC,CASSYRRGLAGVSYNEQFF
TRBJ2-5,TRBV12-3/TRBV12-4,NA,NA,TGTGCCAGCAGGGGGACCGCTCCGGAGACCCAGTACTTC,CASRGTAPETQYF
TRBJ2-7,TRBV6-2/TRBV6-3,few,TRBD2,TGTGCCAGCAGCTCCAGACTAGCGGGTACTTTCTACGAGCAGTACTTC,CASSSRLAGTFYEQYF
TRBJ2-1,TRBV5-4,NA,TRBD2,TGTGCCAGCAGCTTGGACGGGACTAACAATGAGCAGTTCTTC,CASSLDGTNNEQFF
TRBJ2-1,TRBV19,NA,NA,TGTGCCAGTAGCCCCCCCGGAAAGCCGACCTACAATGAGCAGTTCTTC,CASSPPGKPTYNEQFF
TRBJ2-7,TRBV7-9,NA,NA,TGTGCCAGCAGTCGGGACGGACCCTACGGGCAGTACTTC,CASSRDGPYGQYF
TRBJ1-6,TRBV28,NA,NA,TGTGCCAGCAGTTTTACGTCGACATCCTATAATTCACCCCTCCACTTT,CASSFTSTSYNSPLHF
TRBJ2-4,TRBV6-5,NA,NA,TGTGCCAGCAGTAGGGGAGCCAAAAACATTCAGTACTTC,CASSRGAKNIQYF
TRBJ2-7,TRBV14,few,TRBD2,TGTGCCAGCAGCCAAGGGGTTAGCGGGAACTACGAGCAGTACTTC,CASSQGVSGNYEQYF
TRBJ2-7,TRBV5-1,NA,TRBD2,TGCGCCAGCAGCGGAACGCCTACTAGCGGGAGTTCCTACGAGCAGTACTTC,CASSGTPTSGSSYEQYF
TRBJ2-3,TRBV20-1,NA,TRBD1,TGCAGTGCTTATCCGGACAGGGTCACAGATACGCAGTATTTT,CSAYPDRVTDTQYF
TRBJ2-4,TRBV29-1,many,NA,TGCAGCGTTGAACGCGCTAGCAGTATAGCCAAAAACATTCAGTACTTC,CSVERASSIAKNIQYF
TRBJ2-7,TRBV20-1,few,NA,TGCAGTGCTAGGGCTCTTAGCGGAGGCGGCTACGAGCAGTACTTC,CSARALSGGGYEQYF